This T cell receptor (beta chain) comes out of a study of blood T cell repertoires in COVID-19. The overall study: Acute and convalescent COVID-19 specimens originated in the United States, Italy and Spain. Sources were T cells, B-cell-depleted T cells, or PBMCs; the material itself was cDNA or gDNA.

The V gene's germline CDR1 is ENHRY and CDR2 SYGVKD. V was clipped by 2 bases and J by 2 bases, with 10 bases between them. The CDR3 consists of 14 residues. Per the authors' pipeline: Reference gene primer amplification in the assay estimated nucleated cell counts. Assay: immunoSEQ multiplex PCR; the TCRdb copy retains only in-frame clones and omits some. V and J calls and clone size follow that table, whereas D and trimming were derived from the DNA. Of approximately 210,000 clones detected, approximately 80% appear once; the ten largest clones hold 4.3%. The sample holds one count of this clone. Material: PBMCs or T cells enriched from blood (not recorded which). The source of this sequence is a man aged 25-45 years with acute COVID-19. The chain couples TRBV10-3 to TRBJ2-7, with D possibly being TRBD1 (5 bases). CDR3 nucleotide sequence: TGTGCCATCAGTGAGCGGCAGGGAACCTACGAGCAGTACTTC. Its protein product is CAISERQGTYEQYF.